The 7 T cell receptor beta chains below come from one sample, sequenced in a study of OX40 agonist ivuxolimab in advanced cancers. Clones were sequenced by immunoSEQ multiplex PCR, and TCRdb holds only the in-frame ones, with some missing. The sample has about 36,000 clones, approximately 72% seen once. The sequencing used CD4+ or CD8+ T cells sorted from blood, collected in a trial of the OX40 agonist ivuxolimab. All receptors come from an adult with an advanced solid tumor such as melanoma, head and neck, liver or kidney cancer.

This chain links TRBV5-6 with TRBJ2-3, with a possible D match to TRBD2 (5 bases). From germline, CDR1 is SGHDT and CDR2 YYEEEE. Trimming left V 0 bases short and J 7 bases short, with 15 bases between. The CDR3 runs 15 residues. The CDR3 spells CASSLDYRPGNTQYF. CDR3 nucleotides: TGTGCCAGCAGCTTGGACTACCGTCCGGGGAATACGCAGTATTTT. The full variable domain, in which reference TRBV5-6 and TRBJ2-3 provide the parts outside the CDR3, is DAGVTQSPTHLIKTRGQQVTLRCSPKSGHDTVSWYQQALGQGPQFIFQYYEEEERQRGNFPDRFSGHQFPNYSSELNVNALLLGDSALYLCASSLDYRPGNTQYFGPGTRLTVL.

The chain couples TRBV4-1 to TRBJ2-1; 9 bases agree with TRBD2. This CDR3 is built from 16 residues. After removal of 4 bases from V and 9 bases from J, the junction contained 13 bases not matched to a gene. Per germline, CDR1 MGHRA and CDR2 YSYEKL. The CDR3 spells CASSPRGLAGASEQFF. The CDR3 bases are TGCGCCAGCAGCCCCCGAGGGTTAGCGGGAGCTTCTGAGCAGTTCTTC.

The chain couples TRBV30 to TRBJ1-1; tentatively, D is TRBD1 (5 bases). The CDR3 has 17 residues. Trimming took off 4 bases at V and 0 bases at J, with 21 bases between the two ends. Germline-derived CDR1 and CDR2 are GTSNPN and SVGIG (reference sequence). The CDR3 DNA reads as TGTGCCTGGAAAGGTGGGGCACACTTACGGATGAACACTGAAGCTTTCTTT. Translating it yields CAWKGGAHLRMNTEAFF.

This clone showed up just once. This rearrangement joins TRBV5-5 to TRBJ2-1; TRBD1 aligns across 9 bases. Germline V gene sequence: CDR1 SGHKS, CDR2 YYEKEE (reference sequence). CDR3 length equals 15 residues. The trim removed 4 bases at V and 4 bases at J, leaving 6 bases unmatched. The CDR3 sequence: CASSLNRGPYNEQFF. The DNA of the CDR3 is TGTGCCAGCAGCCTTAACAGGGGGCCATACAATGAGCAGTTCTTC.

The chain joins TRBV7-9 to TRBJ2-1; D gene unclear. The CDR3 runs to 16 residues. Trimming took off 3 bases at V and 0 bases at J, with 12 bases between the two ends. Germline V gene data show CDR1 as SEHNR and CDR2 as FQNEAQ (reference sequence). CDR3 bases: TGTGCCAGCAGCTTTGACTGGTCCAGCTCCTACAATGAGCAGTTCTTC. This encodes CASSFDWSSSYNEQFF.

This chain uses TRBV2 with TRBJ2-3; the match to TRBD2 covers 9 bases. J lost 1 base, V lost 5 bases, and 4 bases had no gene match. This CDR3 comprises 15 residues. The germline V gene encodes CDR1 SNHLY and CDR2 FYNNEI. The CDR3 DNA reads TGTGCCAGCAGTCGCGGGGGGGCGGGCACAGATACGCAGTATTTT. This gives the protein CASSRGGAGTDTQYF.

The gene calls are TRBV9 and TRBJ2-1; D is unresolved. Trimming stripped 0 bases from V and 6 bases from J, with 16 bases between. This CDR3 has 16 amino acids. Germline V gene sequence: CDR1 SGDLS, CDR2 YYNGEE. CDR3 amino acids: CASSVAFQHPPNEQFF. DNA for the CDR3: TGTGCCAGCAGCGTAGCTTTCCAGCACCCCCCCAATGAGCAGTTCTTC.